This entry concerns a single TCR beta chain. This specimen belongs to a study of blood T cell repertoires in COVID-19. For the study at large: The origin of the acute and convalescent COVID-19 samples was the United States, Italy and Spain. In each case, the material was cDNA or gDNA derived from T cells, B-cell-depleted T cells, or PBMCs.

Source study methods: Estimated nucleated cell counts came from reference gene primer amplification. The table came from immunoSEQ multiplex PCR; TCRdb's copy has only in-frame clones and leaves some out. Clone size and V and J calls were adopted from that table, with D and trimming inferred from the DNA. The data show about 190,000 clones, under 90% seen once. Material for sequencing was peripheral blood. The receptor was derived from a man in his sixties with acute or convalescent COVID-19.

The CDR3, as DNA: TGTGCCAGCAGCTTTTATCCAGCCTCTAGCGGACGCTACAATGAGCAGTTCTTC. This gives the protein CASSFYPASSGRYNEQFF. The chain carries TRBV7-2 and TRBJ2-1; 7 bases line up with TRBD2. With 3 bases clipped from V and 3 bases from J, the junction kept 14 bases outside the gene matches. The CDR3 sequence is 18 residues long. Germline CDR1 reads SGHTA; CDR2 reads FQGNSA.